This T cell receptor (beta chain) appears in the sequencing data of a study of blood T cell repertoires in COVID-19. Study in general: PBMCs, B-cell-depleted T cells, or T cells were the source of the cDNA or gDNA that made up the material.

The data were produced by immunoSEQ multiplex PCR, yet TCRdb's version contains in-frame clones alone and is incomplete. This table holds roughly 320,000 clones, 90% found once. The CDR3 spans 18 residues. The germline gives CDR1 SGDLS, CDR2 YYNGEE. V was clipped by 3 bases and J by 1 base; unmatched bases: 12. Exposed volunteers were people who met a COVID-19 case within 2 weeks before study entry. The sequencing sample was made of PBMCs or T cells enriched from blood (not recorded which). The V gene is TRBV9, the J gene TRBJ2-5; 10 positions match TRBD2. The receptor comes from a woman younger than 45 who had been exposed to COVID-19. The CDR3 region has the DNA TGTGCCAGCAGCGCAGGAGGTCTAGCGGGGGACCTCCAAGAGACCCAGTACTTC. This sequence encodes CASSAGGLAGDLQETQYF.